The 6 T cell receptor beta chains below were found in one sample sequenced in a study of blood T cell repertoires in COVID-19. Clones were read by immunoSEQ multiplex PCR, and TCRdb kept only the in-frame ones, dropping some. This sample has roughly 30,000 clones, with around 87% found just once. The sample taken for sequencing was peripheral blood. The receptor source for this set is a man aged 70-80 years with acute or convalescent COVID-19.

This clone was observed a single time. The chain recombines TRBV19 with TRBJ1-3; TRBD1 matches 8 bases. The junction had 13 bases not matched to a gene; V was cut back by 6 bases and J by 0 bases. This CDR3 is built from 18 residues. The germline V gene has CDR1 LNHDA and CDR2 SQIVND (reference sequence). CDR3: CASRVGQGKVHSGNTIYF. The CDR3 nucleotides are TGTGCCAGTAGAGTCGGACAGGGTAAAGTCCACTCTGGAAACACCATATATTTT.

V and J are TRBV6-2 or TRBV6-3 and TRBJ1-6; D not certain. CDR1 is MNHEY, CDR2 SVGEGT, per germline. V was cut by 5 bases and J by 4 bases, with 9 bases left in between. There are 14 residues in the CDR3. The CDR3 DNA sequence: TGTGCCAGCAGTGGAGGGAATTATAATTCACCCCTCCACTTT. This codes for CASSGGNYNSPLHF.

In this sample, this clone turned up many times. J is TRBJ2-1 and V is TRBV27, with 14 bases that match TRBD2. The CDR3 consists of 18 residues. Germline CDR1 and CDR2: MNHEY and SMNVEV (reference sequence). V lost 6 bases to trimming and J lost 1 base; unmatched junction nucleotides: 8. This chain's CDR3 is CASRPTSGGAGSYNEQFF. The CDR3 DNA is TGTGCCAGCAGGCCGACTAGCGGGGGGGCTGGGTCCTACAATGAGCAGTTCTTC.

CDR3 loop: CASSPPRGDEKLFF. The CDR3 bases are TGTGCCAGCAGCCCGCCCCGGGGGGATGAAAAACTGTTTTTT. The chain employs TRBV5-4 and TRBJ1-4, with D possibly matching TRBD1 (5 bases). V lost 4 bases and J lost 6, with 13 bases in between. Germline V lookup: CDR1 SGHNT, CDR2 YYREEE (reference sequence). CDR3 size: 14 residues.

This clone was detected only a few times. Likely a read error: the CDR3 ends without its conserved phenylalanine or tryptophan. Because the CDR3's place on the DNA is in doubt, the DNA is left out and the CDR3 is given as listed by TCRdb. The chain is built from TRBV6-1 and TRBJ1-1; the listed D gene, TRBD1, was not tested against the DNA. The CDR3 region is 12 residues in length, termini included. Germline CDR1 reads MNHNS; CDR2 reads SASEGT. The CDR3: CASSEAGTGRIY.

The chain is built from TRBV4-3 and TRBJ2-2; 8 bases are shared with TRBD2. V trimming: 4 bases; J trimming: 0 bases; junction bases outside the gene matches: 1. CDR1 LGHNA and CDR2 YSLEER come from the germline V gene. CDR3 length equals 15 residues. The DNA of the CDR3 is TGCGCCAGCAGCCTCGGGGGGGCGAACACCGGGGAGCTGTTTTTT. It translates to CASSLGGANTGELFF.